This T cell receptor (beta chain) was profiled in a study of patients and donors after allogeneic stem cell transplantation. TCRdb re-called the RT-PCR reads with MiXCR, one entry per CDR3 protein. The data hold approximately 160,000 distinct CDR3 sequences, with approximately 31% observed a single time. CDR1 and CDR2 (germline): MDHEN, SYDVKM. J was trimmed by 5 bases and V by 4 bases; bases with no gene match: 6. This CDR3 contains 14 residues. The receptor comes from a human donor who was either an allogeneic HSCT recipient or a stem cell or donor lymphocyte infusion donor (not recorded which). It is not recorded whose cells these are; they may come from a transplant donor. The V gene is TRBV28, the J gene TRBJ2-5, with 8 bases fitting TRBD1. The sample comprised blood, either unsorted or a sorted T cell fraction (not recorded which). This CDR3 reads CASSSGQVMETQYF. CDR3 DNA: TGTGCCAGCAGTTCGGGACAGGTGATGGAGACCCAGTACTTC.